Listed below are T cell receptor beta chains from one sample, sequenced in a study of blood T cell repertoires in COVID-19. Data came from immunoSEQ multiplex PCR; TCRdb stores just in-frame clones and leaves some out. This table has approximately 100,000 clones, roughly four fifths appearing once. Sequences were obtained from peripheral blood. The receptors stem from a human donor in a cohort sampled during active COVID-19. Both conserved end residues are part of each CDR3. A D gene is named only where the DNA matches it firmly. Only part of the rows carry a size: once, few, many, or a class if the clone is expanded.

V	D	J	size	CDR3	DNA
TRBV27	NA	TRBJ2-3	NA	CASSPRGTGDWADTQYF	TGTGCCAGCAGTCCCCGGGGGACGGGGGATTGGGCAGATACGCAGTATTTT
TRBV6-4	NA	TRBJ1-6	NA	CASSDSNRASPLHF	TGTGCCAGCAGTGACTCGAACAGGGCGTCACCCCTCCACTTT
TRBV9	TRBD2	TRBJ2-7	NA	CASSVGTSRTYEQYF	TGTGCCAGCAGCGTAGGGACTAGCAGGACCTACGAGCAGTACTTC
TRBV6-5	TRBD1	TRBJ2-7	few	CASTNRGTEGEQYF	TGTGCCAGCACGAATCGAGGGACAGAAGGCGAGCAGTACTTC
TRBV6-5	TRBD1	TRBJ2-6	NA	CASRVTGAGANVLTF	TGTGCCAGCAGGGTAACAGGGGCTGGGGCCAACGTCCTGACTTTC
TRBV9	NA	TRBJ1-3	NA	CASSGRNWEGGLTQPSGNTIYF	TGTGCCAGCAGCGGTAGGAACTGGGAGGGGGGGCTCACTCAACCCTCTGGAAACACCATATATTTT
TRBV7-2	TRBD2	TRBJ2-1	NA	CASSLTYRAGDLEQFF	TGTGCCAGCAGCTTAACGTATCGGGCGGGAGACCTTGAGCAGTTCTTC
TRBV7-9	NA	TRBJ1-1	NA	CASSYRVITEAFF	TGTGCCAGCAGCTACAGGGTCATCACTGAAGCTTTCTTT
TRBV27	NA	TRBJ1-5	NA	CASSLRGSNQPQHF	TGTGCCAGCAGTTTACGAGGGAGCAATCAGCCCCAGCATTTT
TRBV25-1	TRBD1	TRBJ2-2	NA	CASSEGGQGAGELFF	TGTGCCAGCAGTGAAGGGGGACAGGGCGCCGGGGAGCTGTTTTTT
TRBV6-2/TRBV6-3	NA	TRBJ1-2	NA	CASSKGTFNGYTF	TGTGCCAGCAGTAAGGGGACTTTTAACGGCTACACCTTC
TRBV5-8	TRBD1	TRBJ2-5	NA	CASSLLGTGVQETQYF	TGTGCCAGCAGCTTGTTGGGGACAGGAGTCCAAGAGACCCAGTACTTC
TRBV28	TRBD1	TRBJ2-1	NA	CASSFKQGASEQFF	TGTGCCAGCAGTTTCAAACAGGGGGCCAGTGAGCAGTTCTTC
TRBV7-8	NA	TRBJ2-7	NA	CASSLDNPPGVVGYEQYF	TGTGCCAGCAGCTTAGACAACCCCCCAGGGGTGGTGGGCTACGAGCAGTACTTC
TRBV5-3	TRBD2	TRBJ2-4	few	CARSPGTSVNIQYF	TGTGCCAGAAGCCCGGGGACTAGCGTGAACATTCAGTACTTC
TRBV27	TRBD2	TRBJ2-3	NA	CASSGGLAEYTDTQYF	TGTGCCAGCAGTGGAGGACTAGCGGAATACACAGATACGCAGTATTTT
TRBV19	NA	TRBJ2-7	NA	CASSIYGQPSYEQYF	TGTGCCAGTAGTATTTATGGACAGCCCTCCTACGAGCAGTACTTC
TRBV19	TRBD1	TRBJ2-6	once	CASSIERQGPGANVLTF	TGTGCCAGTAGTATTGAGAGACAGGGGCCTGGGGCCAACGTCCTGACTTTC
TRBV7-2	NA	TRBJ2-7	many	CASSLVGGRQGEQYF	TGTGCCAGCAGCTTAGTGGGGGGGCGCCAGGGCGAGCAGTACTTC
TRBV12-3/TRBV12-4	NA	TRBJ1-1	NA	CASSLGGLAFF	TGTGCCAGCAGTTTGGGAGGGCTGGCTTTCTTT
TRBV30	NA	TRBJ1-2	NA	CAWRSGRGGGYTF	TGTGCCTGGAGATCGGGTAGGGGAGGTGGCTACACCTTC
TRBV2	NA	TRBJ1-1	few	CASSPTGRGTEAFF	TGTGCCAGCAGTCCTACAGGGAGGGGCACTGAAGCTTTCTTT
TRBV18	NA	TRBJ1-1	NA	CASSPRQGTTEAFF	TGTGCCAGCTCACCAAGGCAGGGGACCACTGAAGCTTTCTTT
TRBV6-5	TRBD1	TRBJ1-4	NA	CASSYSSWTGNEKLFF	TGTGCCAGCAGTTACTCGAGCTGGACAGGGAATGAAAAACTGTTTTTT
TRBV2	TRBD1	TRBJ1-1	NA	CASSGQGQVYTEAFF	TGTGCCAGCAGTGGACAGGGGCAGGTGTACACTGAAGCTTTCTTT
TRBV24-1	NA	TRBJ2-1	NA	CATSEAGSVRYNEQFF	TGTGCCACCAGTGAAGCAGGGTCCGTGAGATACAATGAGCAGTTCTTC
TRBV7-6	NA	TRBJ2-7	NA	CASSLQGTYEQYF	TGTGCCAGCAGCTTACAGGGTACCTACGAGCAGTACTTC
TRBV30	TRBD1	TRBJ2-1	NA	CAWSMGQAINEQFF	TGTGCCTGGAGCATGGGACAGGCCATCAATGAGCAGTTCTTC
TRBV7-9	TRBD1	TRBJ2-3	NA	CASSLGDRVQTSTDTQYF	TGTGCCAGCAGCTTGGGGGACAGGGTACAGACTAGCACAGATACGCAGTATTTT
TRBV6-2/TRBV6-3	TRBD1	TRBJ2-7	NA	CASSTLQGASAYEQYF	TGTGCCAGCAGTACCCTACAGGGGGCGTCCGCCTACGAGCAGTACTTC
TRBV7-8	NA	TRBJ2-5	NA	CASSQILSYETQYF	TGTGCCAGCAGCCAAATACTTAGCTACGAGACCCAGTACTTC
TRBV7-2	NA	TRBJ2-1	NA	CASSFGLIRDEQFF	TGTGCCAGCAGCTTCGGACTAATTAGGGATGAGCAGTTCTTC